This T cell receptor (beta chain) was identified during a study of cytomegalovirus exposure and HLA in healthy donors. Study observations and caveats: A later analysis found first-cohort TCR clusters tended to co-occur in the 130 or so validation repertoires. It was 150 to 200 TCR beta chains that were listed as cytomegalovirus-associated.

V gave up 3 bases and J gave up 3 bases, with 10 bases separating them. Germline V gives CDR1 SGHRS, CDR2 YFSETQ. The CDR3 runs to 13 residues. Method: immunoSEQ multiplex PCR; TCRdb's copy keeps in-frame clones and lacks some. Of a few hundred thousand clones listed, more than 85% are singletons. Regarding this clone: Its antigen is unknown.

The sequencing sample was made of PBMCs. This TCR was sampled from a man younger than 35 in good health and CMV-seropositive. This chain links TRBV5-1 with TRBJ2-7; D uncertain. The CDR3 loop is CASSYDKLYEQYF. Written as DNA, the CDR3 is TGCGCCAGCAGCTATGACAAGCTCTACGAGCAGTACTTC.